These 16 T cell receptor beta chains were sequenced from one sample in a study of T cells after yellow fever vaccination. TCRdb analysed the 5' RACE reads with MiXCR anew, one entry per CDR3 protein. The sample carries a few hundred thousand distinct CDR3 sequences, 4.1% recorded once. The material was PBMCs, obtained 5 days after the yellow fever booster vaccination. Receptors originate from a man aged 18 to 29 who received the YFV17D yellow fever vaccine.

Many counts were recorded for this clonotype. V gene TRBV5-6 combines with J gene TRBJ2-7; 7 bases are shared with TRBD1. Losses at the gene ends were 0 bases for V and 5 bases for J; bases not matched to a gene: 11. The CDR3 spans 16 residues. From germline, CDR1 is SGHDT and CDR2 YYEEEE. Here the CDR3 DNA reads TGTGCCAGCAGCTTGGCTGACAGGGACCTACCCGACGAGCAGTACTTC. Residues: CASSLADRDLPDEQYF.

This clonotype occurred a few times. CDR3 sequence reads: CASSPTSGESNEQFF. The CDR3 region has the DNA TGTGCCAGCAGCCCTACGAGCGGGGAGAGCAATGAGCAGTTCTTC. The chain recombines TRBV11-2 with TRBJ2-1; 7 bases line up with TRBD2. Looked up from germline, CDR1 is SGHAT and CDR2 is FQNNGV. This CDR3 is 15 amino acids long. Trimming took 5 bases from V and 6 from J; bases not matched to a gene: 10. Combining the CDR3 with reference TRBV11-2 and TRBJ2-1 gives the whole variable domain EAGVAQSPRYKIIEKRQSVAFWCNPISGHATLYWYQQILGQGPKLLIQFQNNGVVDDSQLPKDRFSAERLKGVDSTLKIQPAKLEDSAVYLCASSPTSGESNEQFFGPGTRLTVL.

A few counts support this clonotype. The chain uses TRBV5-1 and TRBJ1-2; D is uncertain. Germline CDR1 is SGHRS and CDR2 is YFSETQ. This CDR3 is built from 13 residues. V was cut by 5 bases and J by 8 bases, with 16 bases left in between. CDR3 region: CASRTGPIEGYTF. The CDR3 DNA sequence: TGCGCCAGCAGGACTGGCCCTATCGAGGGCTACACCTTC.

This clonotype was seen at least ten times. This sequence joins TRBV29-1 and TRBJ2-3, with TRBD2 identical over 8 bases. Germline CDR1 reads SQVTM; CDR2 reads ANQGSEA. Trimming took 7 bases from V and 6 from J; bases not matched to a gene: 9. The CDR3 has 13 amino acids. CDR3 region: CSADAGGGDTQYF. DNA for the CDR3: TGCAGCGCCGACGCGGGGGGCGGGGATACGCAGTATTTT.

Many counts were recorded for this clonotype. The J gene is TRBJ2-5, the V gene TRBV5-1, with 8 bases fitting TRBD1. This CDR3 has 16 residues. V shed 0 bases and J 4 bases; nucleotides not matched to a gene: 8. CDR1 SGHRS and CDR2 YFSETQ come from the germline V gene. The CDR3 sequence: CASSLDRGKPSETQYF. CDR3 bases: TGCGCCAGCAGCTTGGACAGGGGGAAGCCCTCAGAGACCCAGTACTTC.

This chain connects TRBV2 to TRBJ2-7; D remains ambiguous. V lost 1 base and J lost 3, with 10 bases in between. Germline loops: CDR1 SNHLY, CDR2 FYNNEI. The CDR3 totals 14 residues. Here the CDR3 reads CASSEGVKGYEQYV. In DNA, the CDR3 is TGTGCCAGCAGTGAAGGGGTGAAGGGCTACGAGCAGTACGTC.

This clonotype has a count of ten or more. This sequence joins TRBV7-9 and TRBJ2-3, with 7 bases fitting TRBD2. Germline CDR1 is SEHNR and CDR2 is FQNEAQ (reference sequence). The V segment lost 3 bases and the J segment 5 bases; nucleotides outside the gene matches: 5. This CDR3 is built from 14 residues. The chain's CDR3 is CASSFGGSGDTQYF. The CDR3 coding sequence is TGTGCCAGCAGCTTCGGGGGGAGTGGAGATACGCAGTATTTT.

The V gene is TRBV5-1, the J gene TRBJ2-3; unclear D gene. Germline CDR1 and CDR2: SGHRS and YFSETQ. With 4 bases removed from V and 0 bases from J, the gap between germline ends came to 9 bases. The CDR3 length is 14 residues. CDR3 region: CASSLRYSTDTQYF. CDR3 bases: TGCGCCAGCAGCCTGAGATATAGCACAGATACGCAGTATTTT.

The chain recombines TRBV10-3 with TRBJ2-7, with D tentatively TRBD1 or TRBD2 (5 bases each). The CDR3 runs to 14 residues. V lost 0 bases, J lost 0 bases, and 6 bases lay in between. Germline V CDR1 and CDR2: ENHRY, SYGVKD. Written as DNA, the CDR3 is TGTGCCATCAGTGAGTCGGGGGACTCCTACGAGCAGTACTTC. Its protein is CAISESGDSYEQYF.

This rearrangement joins TRBV5-4 to TRBJ2-3; D is perhaps TRBD1 or TRBD2 (5 bases each). V was pared by 7 bases and J by 2 bases, with 20 bases between. Germline CDR1 and CDR2: SGHNT and YYREEE (reference sequence). The length of the CDR3 is 16 residues. CDR3 region: CASFGLGDQNTDTQYF. As DNA, the CDR3 is TGTGCCAGCTTTGGGCTGGGGGACCAAAACACAGATACGCAGTATTTT.

This clonotype was seen more than once but under ten times. The chain links TRBV5-1 to TRBJ2-7; TRBD1 matches 8 bases. Germline V gene sequence: CDR1 SGHRS, CDR2 YFSETQ. Germline trimming cut 5 bases from V and 5 bases from J; bases unmatched to any gene: 9. There are 14 residues in the CDR3. This CDR3 is CASSERTGPNEQYF. The CDR3 DNA follows: TGCGCCAGCAGTGAAAGGACAGGGCCTAACGAGCAGTACTTC.

This clonotype was recorded at least ten times. This chain joins TRBV15 and TRBJ2-5; D assignment may be TRBD1 or TRBD2 (5 bases each). The V end lost 1 base, the J end lost 0 bases, and 9 bases lay between the germline ends. Germline V gene data show CDR1 as LNHNV and CDR2 as YYDKDF (reference sequence). The CDR3 runs to 15 residues. CDR3 coding DNA: TGTGCCACCAGCAGAGTGGGGGTGTACCAAGAGACCCAGTACTTC. It specifies CATSRVGVYQETQYF. The whole variable domain, filled in from reference TRBV15 and TRBJ2-5, reads DAMVIQNPRYQVTQFGKPVTLSCSQTLNHNVMYWYQQKSSQAPKLLFHYYDKDFNNEADTPDNFQSRRPNTSFCFLDIRSPGLGDTAMYLCATSRVGVYQETQYFGPGTRLLVL.

The sample holds many counts of this clonotype. The J gene is TRBJ2-2, the V gene TRBV7-9, with 7 bases that match TRBD1. Trimming took 5 bases from V and 0 from J; bases not matched to a gene: 6. CDR1 is SEHNR, CDR2 FQNEAQ, per germline (reference sequence). The CDR3 totals 16 residues. CDR3 residues: CASSPAGTANTGELFF. In nucleotides, the CDR3 is TGTGCCAGCAGCCCAGCCGGGACAGCGAACACCGGGGAGCTGTTTTTT.

The sample holds many counts of this clonotype. The CDR3 is CASSLAGGMYEQYF. The CDR3 nucleotides are TGTGCCAGCAGCTTAGCGGGGGGTATGTACGAGCAGTACTTC. This sequence joins TRBV7-2 and TRBJ2-7; TRBD2 might be the D (6 bases). Germline V gene data show CDR1 as SGHTA and CDR2 as FQGNSA. The CDR3 has 14 amino acids. V dropped 0 bases and J dropped 4 bases, with 10 bases sitting between them.

This clonotype was counted a few times. The rearrangement joins TRBV7-9 to TRBJ1-1; 10 nucleotides agree with TRBD1. Trimming removed 5 bases from V and 0 bases from J; junction bases left unmatched: 9. This CDR3 has 17 amino acids. Germline CDR1 reads SEHNR; CDR2 reads FQNEAQ (reference sequence). As DNA, the CDR3 is TGTGCCAGCAGCACCTTTGAGACAGGGGGCATGAACACTGAAGCTTTCTTT. As protein: CASSTFETGGMNTEAFF.

At least ten counts were recorded for this clonotype. This chain links TRBV7-2 with TRBJ2-5; D tentatively fits TRBD1 or TRBD2 (6 bases each). CDR3 length equals 14 residues. The germline gives CDR1 SGHTA, CDR2 FQGNSA. Trimming took off 3 bases at V and 5 bases at J, with 13 bases between the two ends. The CDR3 sequence: CASSFGGPGETQYF. CDR3 DNA: TGTGCCAGCAGCTTTGGGGGGCCGGGGGAGACCCAGTACTTC.